Listed below are T cell receptor beta chains from one sample, sequenced in a study of T cell responses to AZD1222 COVID-19 vaccine. The protocol was immunoSEQ multiplex PCR, while the TCRdb copy is restricted to in-frame clones and leaves out a portion. The sample yields about 190,000 clones, just over 90% seen once. The specimen comprised peripheral blood, sampled on day 0 of AZD1222 vaccination. The source is an adult in good health. Each CDR3 is given with its conserved first and last residue. A D gene is named only where the DNA matches it firmly. Clone sizes are given selectively: once, few, many, or a class where the clone is expanded.

-,-,TRBJ1-1,TRBV4-3,CASSQAGGDTEAFF,TGCGCCAGCAGCCAAGCGGGTGGGGACACTGAAGCTTTCTTT
-,-,TRBJ2-2,TRBV28,CASSPSRWAGELFF,TGTGCCAGCAGTCCCAGCAGATGGGCCGGGGAGCTGTTTTTT
-,-,TRBJ2-7,TRBV9,CASSVTSGNYEQYF,TGTGCCAGCAGCGTAACGTCGGGAAACTACGAGCAGTACTTC
-,-,TRBJ1-5,TRBV3-1/TRBV3-2,CASSEESSNQPQHF,TGTGCCAGCAGCGAGGAATCGAGCAATCAGCCCCAGCATTTT
-,-,TRBJ2-5,TRBV5-6,CASSLPTGIVETQYF,TGTGCCAGCAGTTTACCTACAGGGATAGTGGAGACCCAGTACTTC
-,TRBD2,TRBJ2-7,TRBV27,CASSFASGTYEQYF,TGTGCCAGCAGTTTCGCTAGCGGGACCTACGAGCAGTACTTC
-,-,TRBJ1-5,TRBV15,CATSREGGTSRANQPQHF,TGTGCCACCAGCAGAGAGGGAGGGACCAGCCGAGCCAATCAGCCCCAGCATTTT
few,TRBD2,TRBJ2-7,TRBV4-1,CASSQLAGPWGIYEQYF,TGCGCCAGCAGCCAACTAGCGGGACCCTGGGGAATATACGAGCAGTACTTC
-,-,TRBJ2-5,TRBV9,CASSQRGRSETQYF,TGTGCCAGCAGCCAACGAGGGAGATCAGAGACCCAGTACTTC
-,-,TRBJ1-1,TRBV6-1,CASSEAGGTEAFF,TGTGCCAGCAGTGAAGCGGGGGGCACTGAAGCTTTCTTT
once,-,TRBJ2-3,TRBV18,CASSRRGSEKDTQYF,TGTGCCAGCTCACGCAGGGGATCGGAGAAGGATACGCAGTATTTT
-,TRBD1,TRBJ1-2,TRBV5-6,CASSLDRGQSGYTF,TGTGCCAGCAGCCTCGACAGGGGGCAAAGTGGCTACACCTTC
once,TRBD1,TRBJ2-5,TRBV7-8,CASSLIVPGQQYQETQYF,TGTGCCAGCAGCTTAATCGTTCCGGGACAGCAGTACCAAGAGACCCAGTACTTC
-,TRBD1,TRBJ1-4,TRBV29-1,CSVKGGYGNEKLFF,TGCAGCGTAAAAGGGGGCTATGGTAATGAAAAACTGTTTTTT
once,-,TRBJ2-1,TRBV6-2/TRBV6-3,CASSFREWLNEQFF,TGTGCCAGCAGTTTTAGAGAATGGCTCAATGAGCAGTTCTTC
-,TRBD2,TRBJ2-7,TRBV6-2/TRBV6-3,CASSTTRQGPTSGIPYEQYF,TGTGCCAGCAGTACCACGCGTCAGGGCCCGACTAGCGGGATACCCTACGAGCAGTACTTC
-,-,TRBJ2-3,TRBV5-8,CASSLKAGYTDTQYF,TGTGCCAGCAGCTTGAAGGCTGGATACACAGATACGCAGTATTTT
-,-,TRBJ2-1,TRBV7-3,CASSLTSGYNEQFF,TGTGCCAGCAGCTTAACTAGCGGCTACAATGAGCAGTTCTTC
-,-,TRBJ2-1,TRBV1,CTSSQERGGGADEQFF,TGCACCAGCAGCCAAGAACGGGGCGGGGGGGCAGATGAGCAGTTCTTC
-,-,TRBJ1-3,TRBV25-1,CARLGRNTIYF,TGTGCCCGTTTGGGTAGAAACACCATATATTTT
-,-,TRBJ1-2,TRBV19,CASSSLTMGIYGYTF,TGTGCCAGTAGCTCCCTCACCATGGGTATCTATGGCTACACCTTC
-,TRBD1,TRBJ2-7,TRBV27,CASSFYPGQGSYEQYF,TGTGCCAGCAGTTTCTACCCGGGACAGGGCTCCTACGAGCAGTACTTC
-,-,TRBJ1-1,TRBV6-5,CASRDGTANTEAFF,TGTGCCAGCAGGGATGGGACGGCAAACACTGAAGCTTTCTTT
-,TRBD1,TRBJ2-5,TRBV11-3,CASSLGDRAEETQYF,TGTGCCAGCAGCCTGGGGGACAGGGCCGAAGAGACCCAGTACTTC
-,TRBD1,TRBJ1-2,TRBV18,CASYPDRGSNYGYTF,TGTGCCAGCTACCCTGACAGGGGGTCCAACTATGGCTACACCTTC
-,-,TRBJ2-1,TRBV5-3,CATSLAEGGKRLCYNEQFF,TGTGCCACAAGCTTGGCGGAGGGGGGGAAGCGACTCTGCTACAATGAGCAGTTCTTC
-,TRBD1,TRBJ1-2,TRBV5-1,CASSHDRVSYGYTF,TGCGCCAGCAGTCACGACAGGGTCTCCTATGGCTACACCTTC
-,TRBD1,TRBJ2-3,TRBV7-2,CASSDSHTGEDTQYF,TGTGCCAGCAGCGACTCCCATACAGGGGAAGATACGCAGTATTTT
-,TRBD1,TRBJ1-2,TRBV19,CASSPTGSFGYTF,TGTGCCAGTAGTCCGACAGGGTCCTTTGGCTACACCTTC
-,TRBD1,TRBJ1-5,TRBV5-5,CASSKRPPGQYDYSNQPQHF,TGTGCCAGCAGCAAGAGACCCCCGGGACAGTATGACTATAGCAATCAGCCCCAGCATTTT
-,TRBD1,TRBJ1-6,TRBV7-8,CASSRGGGSYNSPLHF,TGTGCCAGCAGCCGAGGGGGCGGCTCCTATAATTCACCCCTCCACTTT
-,-,TRBJ1-1,TRBV20-1,CSASRGDPNTEAFF,TGCAGTGCTAGTCGGGGGGACCCCAACACTGAAGCTTTCTTT
-,-,TRBJ1-4,TRBV11-2,CASSLPGAREKLFF,TGTGCCAGCAGCTTACCGGGGGCTAGAGAAAAACTGTTTTTT
-,-,TRBJ1-2,TRBV28,CASSLRPEQGYGYTF,TGTGCCAGCAGTTTAAGACCGGAGCAGGGCTATGGCTACACCTTC
once,-,TRBJ1-3,TRBV28,CASSLLTTARGGNTIYF,TGTGCCAGCAGTTTATTAACGACAGCGCGAGGTGGAAACACCATATATTTT
-,-,TRBJ1-2,TRBV12-3/TRBV12-4,CASRLTANYGYTF,TGTGCCAGCAGATTAACAGCTAACTATGGCTACACCTTC
-,-,TRBJ2-1,TRBV4-1,CASSQALNNEQFF,TGCGCCAGCAGCCAAGCGTTAAACAATGAGCAGTTCTTC
once,-,TRBJ1-6,TRBV2,CASRETGTWNSPLHF,TGTGCCAGCAGGGAAACAGGGACTTGGAATTCACCCCTCCACTTT
-,-,TRBJ2-3,TRBV5-1,CASSDGGFTDTQYF,TGCGCCAGCAGCGATGGGGGGTTCACAGATACGCAGTATTTT
-,-,TRBJ2-7,TRBV5-1,CASSLGAGNSYEQYF,TGCGCCAGCAGCTTGGGAGCGGGCAACTCCTACGAGCAGTACTTC
-,TRBD2,TRBJ2-3,TRBV27,CASSRPSGERPDTQYF,TGTGCCAGTTCACGGCCTAGCGGGGAGCGTCCAGATACGCAGTATTTT
-,-,TRBJ2-2,TRBV2,CASSVAGELFF,TGTGCCAGCAGTGTGGCTGGGGAGCTGTTTTTT
-,-,TRBJ2-1,TRBV7-5,CARSIRTGQGINEQFF,TGTGCCAGAAGCATTAGAACGGGACAGGGAATCAATGAGCAGTTCTTC
-,TRBD1,TRBJ2-5,TRBV7-2,CASSLGLGRGRETQYF,TGTGCCAGCAGCTTAGGGTTGGGCAGGGGGCGCGAGACCCAGTACTTC
-,TRBD1,TRBJ2-7,TRBV5-6,CASSWDRTYEQYF,TGTGCCAGCAGCTGGGACAGGACCTACGAGCAGTACTTC
-,-,TRBJ2-2,TRBV27,CASSLGSNTGGLFF,TGTGCCAGCAGTTTAGGGTCGAACACCGGGGGGCTGTTTTTT
-,-,TRBJ1-5,TRBV5-6,CASSPRPGSVQPNQPQHF,TGTGCCAGCAGCCCCCGCCCCGGTTCTGTGCAACCGAATCAGCCCCAGCATTTT
-,-,TRBJ1-6,TRBV7-2,CASSLDSSLYNSPLHF,TGTGCCAGCAGCTTAGACAGCAGCCTCTATAATTCACCCCTCCACTTT
-,-,TRBJ2-5,TRBV12-3/TRBV12-4,CASSLGETQYF,TGTGCCAGCAGTTTAGGGGAGACCCAGTACTTC
-,-,TRBJ2-7,TRBV2,CASSETGTNGGEQYF,TGTGCCAGCAGTGAGACCGGGACCAACGGCGGGGAGCAGTACTTC
-,-,TRBJ2-5,TRBV25-1,CASSARPQETQYF,TGTGCCAGCAGCGCCAGGCCCCAAGAGACCCAGTACTTC
-,TRBD2,TRBJ2-1,TRBV5-6,CASSLGSGGRAGNEQFF,TGTGCCAGCAGCTTGGGGAGCGGCGGGAGGGCCGGTAATGAGCAGTTCTTC